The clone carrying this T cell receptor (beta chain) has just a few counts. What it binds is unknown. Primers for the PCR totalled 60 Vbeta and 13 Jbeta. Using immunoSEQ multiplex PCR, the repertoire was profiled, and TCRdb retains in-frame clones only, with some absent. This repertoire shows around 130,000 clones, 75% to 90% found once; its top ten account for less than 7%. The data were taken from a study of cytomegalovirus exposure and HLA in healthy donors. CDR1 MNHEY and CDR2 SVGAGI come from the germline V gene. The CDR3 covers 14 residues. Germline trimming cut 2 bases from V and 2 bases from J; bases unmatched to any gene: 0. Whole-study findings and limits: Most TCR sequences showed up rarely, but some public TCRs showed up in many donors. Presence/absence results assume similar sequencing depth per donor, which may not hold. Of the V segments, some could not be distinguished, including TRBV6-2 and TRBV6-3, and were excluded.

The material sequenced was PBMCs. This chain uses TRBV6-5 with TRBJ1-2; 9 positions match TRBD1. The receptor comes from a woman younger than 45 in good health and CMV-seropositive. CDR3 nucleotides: TGTGCCAGCAGTTACGGGACAGGGAACTATGGCTACACCTTC. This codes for CASSYGTGNYGYTF.